There are a few counts of the clone carrying this TCR beta chain. The identical CDR3 is also encoded by other nucleotide sequences in the sample. In the study's own analysis: Amplification from reference gene primers served as the basis for estimated nucleated cell counts. Generated by immunoSEQ multiplex PCR, the TCRdb table keeps only in-frame clones and is missing some. For V, J and clone size, that table is used; D and trimming come from the DNA. Altogether under 150,000 clones are present, approximately 85% being singletons, with the ten largest covering about 5.5%. This sample was included in a study of blood T cell repertoires in COVID-19. Study context: PBMCs, B-cell-depleted T cells, or T cells provided the cDNA or gDNA that made up the material.

V dropped 0 bases and J dropped 4 bases, with 8 bases sitting between them. CDR3 length equals 14 residues. Germline V gene data show CDR1 as SGHKS and CDR2 as YYEKEE (reference sequence). The V gene is TRBV5-5, the J gene TRBJ1-5; D might be TRBD1 (6 bases). Sequenced sample: peripheral blood. The origin of this receptor is a woman aged 55-69 years with COVID-19, enrolled during active disease. CDR3 in amino acids: CASSLAGANQPQHF. For the CDR3, the DNA is TGTGCCAGCAGCTTGGCAGGGGCTAATCAGCCCCAGCATTTT.